This T cell receptor beta chain emerged from a study of T cells in Graves' hyperthyroidism and ophthalmopathy. Study outcomes and limitations: Within blood appeared most thyroid clonotypes that had expanded above 0.001.

What was amplified from RNA transcripts were TCR beta CDR3 regions. In the first-round RT-PCR of the TCR CDR3, the HTBI primer set was used. Via MiXCR, TCRdb re-called the multiplex PCR reads, giving one row per CDR3 protein. Among about half a million distinct CDR3 sequences, around 24% were seen once, and the ten largest hold over 9%. Details on this clonotype: The antigen is not known.

Trimming pared 3 bases from V and 4 bases from J, leaving 15 bases between. The germline CDR1 and CDR2 sequences are MNHNS and SASEGT. CDR3 length: 15 amino acids. The gene calls are TRBV6-1 and TRBJ1-2, with D possibly being TRBD1 (5 bases). This sequence was found in a woman in her 30s with Graves' ophthalmopathy. Material for sequencing was blood. CDR3 in DNA: TGTGCCAGCAGTGACCGGCGCGGGGCTTTCTATGGCTACACCTTC. It specifies CASSDRRGAFYGYTF.